Below, one T cell receptor beta chain is given with its context. The entry originates in a study of blood T cell repertoires in COVID-19. Under the authors' procedure: Reference gene primer amplification yielded estimated nucleated cell counts. The method was immunoSEQ multiplex PCR; TCRdb's version includes in-frame clones alone and lacks a portion of them. That table supplies the V and J calls and clone size; D and trimming were determined from the DNA. The sample carries 92,000 or so clones, about nine tenths recorded once. V shed 4 bases and J 2 bases; nucleotides not matched to a gene: 5. This CDR3 is built from 14 residues.

This clonotype was obtained from a man between 60 and 70 years old with acute or convalescent COVID-19. Sequencing was done on a sample of peripheral blood. The rearrangement uses TRBV23-1 and TRBJ2-7; TRBD2 matches 7 bases. TRBV23-1 is marked as an open reading frame, function uncertain. DNA of the CDR3: TGCGCCAGCAGTCGGGAGGGCAAGACCTACGAGCAGTACTTC. Protein sequence: CASSREGKTYEQYF.